What follows describes a single TCR beta chain. What it binds is not known. This same CDR3 is encoded by further DNA sequences in the sample. Trimming stripped 0 bases from V and 0 bases from J, with 10 bases between. Germline CDR1 and CDR2: GTSNPN and SVGIG (reference sequence). The CDR3 sequence is 15 residues long. This sample stems from a study of graft-versus-host responses after intestinal transplantation. Whole-study context: Recipients across the board were started on anti-thymocyte globulin induction, then kept on tacrolimus and steroids for about 3 years. General study findings and limits: Peak circulating GvH clone levels were associated with early post-transplant HvG declines. Subjects displaying graft-donor T cell macrochimerism possessed elevated graft-versus-host to host-versus-graft clonal ratios inside allografts.

Clones were sequenced by immunoSEQ multiplex PCR, and TCRdb holds only the in-frame ones, with some missing. The table records 84,000 or so clones, around 84% of them present only once. The source is a human donor who received an intestinal transplant. Here the sequenced sample was unstimulated CD4+ T cells sorted from spleen or lymph node cells, taken before intestinal transplant. This chain connects TRBV30 to TRBJ2-3; TRBD2 is a possible D gene (5 bases). DNA of the CDR3: TGTGCCTGGAGTGTACCGGGCGGGAGCACAGATACGCAGTATTTT. Translated, it gives CAWSVPGGSTDTQYF.